This passage covers 23 T cell receptor beta chains from one sample sequenced in a study of T-cell reconstitution after alpha-beta-depleted transplantation in children. Unique molecular identifiers were used to barcode this TCRbeta library. TCRdb analysed the PCR reads with MiXCR anew, one entry per CDR3 protein. The data contain around 600,000 distinct CDR3 sequences, 8% to 11% of them seen just once; the ten biggest clones take up 4%. The specimen comprised PBMCs from the stem cell graft donor, sampled from the stem cell graft. These TCRs come from a human donor who donated a stem cell graft to a child with acute myeloid leukemia.

The chain recombines TRBV6-1 with TRBJ2-7; TRBD2 matches at 11 bases. The assigned J gene may be wrong: the sequence end matches TRBJ2-1 better. Germline V gene data show CDR1 as MNHNS and CDR2 as SASEGT. The CDR3 is 15 residues long. CDR3 residues: CASRVRLAGSYEQFF. The CDR3 bases are TGTGCCAGCAGGGTAAGACTAGCGGGGTCCTACGAGCAGTTCTTC.

This clonotype was counted a few times. The rearrangement links TRBV6-2 or TRBV6-3 to TRBJ2-7, with 12 bases aligning to TRBD2. Germline CDR1 reads MNHEY; CDR2 reads SVGEGT. This CDR3 is built from 15 residues. J lost 1 base, V lost 7 bases, and 5 bases had no gene match. CDR3 sequence: CASIDGLAGSYEQYF. CDR3 nucleotide sequence: TGTGCCAGCATCGACGGACTAGCGGGATCCTACGAGCAGTACTTC.

The V and J genes are TRBV29-1 and TRBJ2-3; TRBD2 matches at 7 bases. There are 13 residues in the CDR3. Germline-derived CDR1 and CDR2 are SQVTM and ANQGSEA. J lost 5 bases, V lost 5 bases, and 7 bases had no gene match. As DNA, the CDR3 is TGCAGCGTTACGGGGGTAGCGGGAGATACGCAGTATTTT. Its protein product is CSVTGVAGDTQYF.

This clonotype has just a few counts. This chain links TRBV12-3 or TRBV12-4 with TRBJ2-7; D possibly corresponds to TRBD1 (5 bases). Between the trimmed V and J ends, which lost 4 bases and 4 bases, there was a span of 14 bases. CDR3 length equals 14 residues. The CDR3 sequence is CASSSTAPEYEQYF. The CDR3 region has the DNA TGTGCCAGCAGTTCGACAGCCCCGGAATACGAGCAGTACTTC.

The rearrangement uses TRBV11-2 and TRBJ2-7; D might be TRBD1 (5 bases). The CDR3 covers 14 residues. Germline values: CDR1 SGHAT, CDR2 FQNNGV. V was pared by 1 base and J by 3 bases, with 10 bases between. The CDR3 sequence is CASSLGPRDYEQYF. In nucleotides, the CDR3 is TGTGCCAGCAGCTTAGGACCCAGGGACTACGAGCAGTACTTC.

The genes are TRBV20-1 and TRBJ2-7; possible D gene TRBD2, 5 bases. The CDR3 consists of 12 residues. Trimming took 4 bases from V and 2 from J, leaving 9 bases between them. Germline V gives CDR1 DFQATT, CDR2 SNEGSKA (reference sequence). In DNA, the CDR3 is TGCAGTGCTAACGGGGAAACCTACGAGCAGTACTTC. This gives the protein CSANGETYEQYF.

The chain joins TRBV24-1 to TRBJ2-2; D is unclear. V shed 5 bases and J shed 1 base, with 7 bases lying between them. The CDR3 is made up of 14 amino acids. CDR1 and CDR2 (germline): KGHDR, SFDVKD. DNA of the CDR3: TGTGCCACCAGTGGGGGATTGAACACCGGGGAGCTGTTTTTT. This sequence encodes CATSGGLNTGELFF.

This chain connects TRBV5-1 to TRBJ2-3, with D possibly matching TRBD2 (6 bases). V lost 4 bases to trimming and J lost 4 bases, with 13 bases between them. This CDR3 comprises 14 residues. Germline CDR1 is SGHRS and CDR2 is YFSETQ. The CDR3, as DNA: TGCGCCAGCAGCCCGTTACTAGCTTCAGATACGCAGTATTTT. This sequence encodes CASSPLLASDTQYF.

This clonotype occurred a few times. This may stem from a read error, because a much larger clone lies one nucleotide away. This sequence joins TRBV14 and TRBJ2-6, with no clear D. The CDR3 has 13 residues. Looked up from germline, CDR1 is SGHDN and CDR2 is FVKESK. Trimming cost V 6 bases and J 0 bases, with 3 bases left between them. The CDR3 loop reads CASRISGANVLTF. The CDR3 DNA reads TGTGCCAGCAGGATCTCTGGGGCCAACGTCCTGACTTTC.

This chain links TRBV28 with TRBJ2-5; 16 nucleotides line up with TRBD2. Looked up from germline, CDR1 is MDHEN and CDR2 is SYDVKM. The CDR3 runs to 19 residues. With 3 bases clipped from V and 1 base from J, the junction kept 8 bases outside the gene matches. CDR3 region: CASSLPGTSGRALQETQYF. CDR3 in DNA: TGTGCCAGCAGTTTGCCGGGGACTAGCGGGAGGGCCCTCCAAGAGACCCAGTACTTC.

This clonotype has a count of ten or more. The V gene is TRBV12-3 or TRBV12-4, the J gene TRBJ2-5; TRBD2 matches 9 bases. Trimming cost V 6 bases and J 5 bases; bases outside gene matches: 10. The CDR3 is 15 amino acids. CDR3 in amino acids: CASRSGTSFSETQYF. In DNA, the CDR3 is TGTGCCAGCAGGTCCGGGACTAGCTTCTCCGAGACCCAGTACTTC.

This chain connects TRBV4-2 to TRBJ2-7; D gene uncertain. The CDR3 length is 17 residues. Per germline, CDR1 LGHNA and CDR2 YNFKEQ. V lost 1 base, J lost 0 bases, and 16 bases lay in between. CDR3 sequence (DNA): TGTGCCAGCAGCCAAGCTGCGCAACCGAGGAGCTCCTACGAGCAGTACTTC. This codes for CASSQAAQPRSSYEQYF.

The chain joins TRBV7-8 to TRBJ1-3; TRBD1 matches at 9 bases. The ends lost 3 bases at V and 4 bases at J; junction bases unmatched: 7. Germline assignment: CDR1 SGHVS and CDR2 FQNEAQ. The CDR3 has 16 residues. DNA of the CDR3: TGTGCCAGCAGCTTCAACAGGGGGCTCGCCGGAAACACCATATATTTT. It codes for CASSFNRGLAGNTIYF.

This clonotype was seen repeatedly, ten times or more. The chain recombines TRBV27 with TRBJ2-5, with D perhaps matching TRBD1 (6 bases). The length of the CDR3 is 13 residues. Trimming stripped 3 bases from V and 4 bases from J, with 9 bases between. Germline loops: CDR1 MNHEY, CDR2 SMNVEV (reference sequence). CDR3 region: CASSLGAGETQYF. CDR3 DNA sequence: TGTGCCAGCAGTTTGGGGGCGGGAGAGACCCAGTACTTC.

This clonotype has just a few counts. This sequence joins TRBV29-1 and TRBJ2-3; 7 nucleotides line up with TRBD1. Germline V gene data show CDR1 as SQVTM and CDR2 as ANQGSEA. V shed 4 bases and J 0 bases; nucleotides not matched to a gene: 13. CDR3 length: 17 amino acids. This CDR3 is CSVGRVGTDPSTDTQYF. The CDR3 nucleotides read TGCAGCGTTGGTCGCGTAGGGACAGACCCTAGCACAGATACGCAGTATTTT.

The V call is TRBV2, the J call TRBJ1-1; 10 bases map to TRBD1. This CDR3 comprises 14 residues. Losses at the gene ends were 7 bases for V and 1 base for J; bases not matched to a gene: 3. Looked up from germline, CDR1 is SNHLY and CDR2 is FYNNEI. CDR3 in DNA: TGTGCCAGCAATTGGGACAGGGGGAACACTGAAGCTTTCTTT. Translating gives CASNWDRGNTEAFF.

The sample holds many counts of this clonotype. V gene TRBV27 combines with J gene TRBJ2-5; 10 bases agree with TRBD2. The CDR3 is 15 residues long. After removal of 6 bases from V and 10 bases from J, the junction contained 14 bases not matched to a gene. Germline V gene data show CDR1 as MNHEY and CDR2 as SMNVEV (reference sequence). CDR3 DNA sequence: TGTGCCAGCAGCGAACTAGCGGGACTCGCTAATGGCCAGTACTTC. This codes for CASSELAGLANGQYF.

This clonotype was observed a few times. The chain has TRBV12-3 or TRBV12-4 and TRBJ1-2; no clear D gene. The CDR3 has 12 amino acids. V was clipped by 3 bases and J by 8 bases, with 10 bases between them. CDR3 region: CASSLRVGGYTF. The CDR3 DNA is TGTGCCAGCAGTTTGAGAGTAGGCGGCTACACCTTC.

This clonotype was seen repeatedly, ten times or more. The rearrangement uses TRBV20-1 and TRBJ2-1; 9 bases map to TRBD2. The CDR3 has 14 residues. Germline-derived CDR1 and CDR2 are DFQATT and SNEGSKA (reference sequence). In DNA form, the CDR3 reads TGCAGCGAACAACCGGGACTAGCAGGAAATGAGCAGTTCTTC. Its protein is CSEQPGLAGNEQFF.

The chain couples TRBV10-3 to TRBJ2-7; 10 positions match TRBD1. With 3 bases clipped from V and 7 bases from J, the junction kept 6 bases outside the gene matches. CDR1 and CDR2 from the germline V gene are ENHRY and SYGVKD. This CDR3 comprises 14 residues. The CDR3 nucleotides read TGTGCCATCAGTGATCCGGGACAGGGGAAAGAGCAGTACTTC. It translates to CAISDPGQGKEQYF.

This clonotype came up many times. The chain couples TRBV7-2 to TRBJ2-5, with D possibly called TRBD1 or TRBD2 (5 bases each). Per the germline V gene, CDR1 is SGHTA and CDR2 is FQGNSA. The germline V and J ends were trimmed by 2 bases and 4 bases, with 11 bases remaining between them. CDR3 length: 14 amino acids. CDR3 DNA: TGTGCCAGCAGCTTACGGGACGGCCGAGAGACCCAGTACTTC. It yields the protein CASSLRDGRETQYF.

This clonotype came up a few times. The genes are TRBV15 and TRBJ2-5; TRBD1 agrees at 7 bases. Per germline, CDR1 LNHNV and CDR2 YYDKDF (reference sequence). The CDR3 is 14 amino acids. J lost 4 bases, V lost 6 bases, and 8 bases had no gene match. As DNA, the CDR3 is TGTGCCACCAGGGGGGACAGTTGGGCAGAGACCCAGTACTTC. Translating gives CATRGDSWAETQYF.

The chain has TRBV4-3 and TRBJ2-3; D unclear. In germline, CDR1 is LGHNA, CDR2 YSLEER. This CDR3 has 20 residues. Deletions cut 0 bases from V and 1 base from J, with 23 bases between. CDR3 DNA sequence: TGCGCCAGCAGCCAAGATATACTCAAACTCGCGGCCCCCGGCACAGATACGCAGTATTTT. This translates into CASSQDILKLAAPGTDTQYF.